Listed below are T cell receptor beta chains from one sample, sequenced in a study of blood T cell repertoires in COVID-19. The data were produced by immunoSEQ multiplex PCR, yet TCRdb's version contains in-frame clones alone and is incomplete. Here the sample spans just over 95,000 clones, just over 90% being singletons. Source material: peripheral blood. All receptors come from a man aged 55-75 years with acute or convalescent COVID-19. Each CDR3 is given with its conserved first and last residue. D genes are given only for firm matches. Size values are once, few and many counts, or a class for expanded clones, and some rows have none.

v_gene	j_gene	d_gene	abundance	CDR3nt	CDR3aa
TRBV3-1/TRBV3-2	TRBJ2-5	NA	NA	TGTGCCAGCAGCCAAGGAGCGGGCAGCGGGGAGACCCAGTACTTC	CASSQGAGSGETQYF
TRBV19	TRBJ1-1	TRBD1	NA	TGTGCCAGTAGTATCTCCTACGGGACAGGGTCTTATGCTTTCTTT	CASSISYGTGSYAFF
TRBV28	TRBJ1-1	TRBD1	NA	TGTGCCAGCTTGACCGACAGGGCTTTCACTGAAGCTTTCTTT	CASLTDRAFTEAFF
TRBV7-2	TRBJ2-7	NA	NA	TGTGCCAGCAGCTTGGCAGGGCGTCGGTACGAGCAGTACTTC	CASSLAGRRYEQYF
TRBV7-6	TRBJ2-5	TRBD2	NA	TGTGCCAGCACCATGGGGGTTGCTAGCGGGGGTGCGCGAGAGACCCAGTACTTC	CASTMGVASGGARETQYF
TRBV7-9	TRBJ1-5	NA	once	TGTGCCAGCAGCTTAGACACGGGAAATCAGCCCCAGCATTTT	CASSLDTGNQPQHF
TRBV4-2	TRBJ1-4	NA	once	TGTGCCAGCAGCCAAGATTCCCCTTCGGTCATAAATGAAAAACTGTTTTTT	CASSQDSPSVINEKLFF
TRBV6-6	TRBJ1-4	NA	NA	TGTGCCAGCAGTTACGACAAATTTACAACTAATGAAAAACTGTTTTTT	CASSYDKFTTNEKLFF
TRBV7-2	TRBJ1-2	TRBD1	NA	TGTGCCAGCAGCTTACCGGGGCACAGGGGGACCCATGGCTACACCTTC	CASSLPGHRGTHGYTF
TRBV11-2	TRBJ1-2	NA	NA	TGTGCCAGCAGCATGGGGGCAGCTAACTATGGCTACACCTTC	CASSMGAANYGYTF
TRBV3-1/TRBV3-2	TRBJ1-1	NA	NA	TGTGCCAGCGAGCCTCAGGGGAGCACTGAAGCTTTCTTT	CASEPQGSTEAFF
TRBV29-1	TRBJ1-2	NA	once	TGCAGCGTTGCAGGGGATGGGTATGGCTACACCTTC	CSVAGDGYGYTF
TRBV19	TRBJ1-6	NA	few	TGTGCCAGTAGTATTGGACTGATCTCTAATTCACCCCTCCACTTT	CASSIGLISNSPLHF
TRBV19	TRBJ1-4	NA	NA	TGTGCCAGTAGGGTCAGGAGGGGTAATGAAAAACTGTTTTTT	CASRVRRGNEKLFF
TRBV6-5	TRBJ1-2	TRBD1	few	TGTGCCAGCAGTTACGGTGGCGGACAGGACTATGGCTACACCTTC	CASSYGGGQDYGYTF
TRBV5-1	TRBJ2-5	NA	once	TGCGCCAGCAGCTCACCGGGCCAAGAGACCCAGTACTTC	CASSSPGQETQYF
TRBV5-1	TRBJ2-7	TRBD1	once	TGCGCCAGCAGCGGGACAGGGGTCTACGAGCAGTACTTC	CASSGTGVYEQYF
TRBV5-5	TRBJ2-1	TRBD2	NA	TGTGCCAGCAGCTTTTGGATAGCGGGGGGGCACAATGAGCAGTTCTTC	CASSFWIAGGHNEQFF
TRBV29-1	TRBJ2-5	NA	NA	TGCAGCGTTATAGGGGGAGAGACCCAGTACTTC	CSVIGGETQYF
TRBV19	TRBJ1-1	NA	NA	TGTGCCAGTAGTGCAGCCCTGGGGCCTGAAGCTTTCTTT	CASSAALGPEAFF
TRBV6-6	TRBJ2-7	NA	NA	TGTGCCAGCAGTTACGCTGCCCGGGTTCACTACGAGCAGTACTTC	CASSYAARVHYEQYF
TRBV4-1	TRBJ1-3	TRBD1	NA	TGCGCCAGCAGCCTCCCGACAGGGCACTCTGGAAACACCATATATTTT	CASSLPTGHSGNTIYF
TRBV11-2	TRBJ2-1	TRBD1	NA	TGTGCCAGCAGCTCTATTAACAGGGGGCGCGTCAATGAGCAGTTCTTC	CASSSINRGRVNEQFF
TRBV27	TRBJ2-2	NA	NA	TGTGCCAGCAGTAGGGGCGACAGGCGATCGAACACCGGGGAGCTGTTTTTT	CASSRGDRRSNTGELFF
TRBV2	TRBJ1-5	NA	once	TGTGCCAGCACCAGGGATTATAGCAATCAGCCCCAGCATTTT	CASTRDYSNQPQHF
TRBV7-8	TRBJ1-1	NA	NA	TGTGCCAGCAGCCAGGACAGCTACAACACTGAAGCTTTCTTT	CASSQDSYNTEAFF
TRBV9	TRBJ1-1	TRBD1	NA	TGTGCCAGCAGCGACAGGGGCTCTGAAGCTTTCTTT	CASSDRGSEAFF
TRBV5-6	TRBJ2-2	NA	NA	TGTGCCAGCAGCTCGAGGACACCGTCGAACACCGGGGAGCTGTTTTTT	CASSSRTPSNTGELFF
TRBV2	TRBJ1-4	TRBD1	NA	TGTGCCACCAGGGACAGGGGATTTAGGGAAAAACTGTTTTTT	CATRDRGFREKLFF
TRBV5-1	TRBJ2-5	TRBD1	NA	TGCGCCAGCAGCTTGACAGGGGTACCCCAAGAGACCCAGTACTTC	CASSLTGVPQETQYF
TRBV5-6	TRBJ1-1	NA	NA	TGTGCCAGCAGCTTGGTTTCGGTCCCCACTGAAGCTTTCTTT	CASSLVSVPTEAFF
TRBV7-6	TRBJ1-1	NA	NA	TGTGCCAGCAGCTTAGAGCAGGGGACTGAAGCTTTCTTT	CASSLEQGTEAFF
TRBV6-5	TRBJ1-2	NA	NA	TGTGCCAGCAATAGACAAATTAACTATGGCTACACCTTC	CASNRQINYGYTF
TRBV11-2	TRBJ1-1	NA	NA	TGTGCCAGCAGCCCCTCAGGGGAGGGCGGGGACACTGAAGCTTTCTTT	CASSPSGEGGDTEAFF
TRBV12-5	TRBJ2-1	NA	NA	TGTGCTAGTGGTTTGGTAAGGGGGAATGAGCAGTTCTTC	CASGLVRGNEQFF
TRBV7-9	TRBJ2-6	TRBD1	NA	TGTGCCAGCAGCTTCGCGACAGGGACCGGGGCCAACGTCCTGACTTTC	CASSFATGTGANVLTF
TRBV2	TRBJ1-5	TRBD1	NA	TGTGCCAGCAGTCGGACAGGGAGAGATCAGCCCCAGCATTTT	CASSRTGRDQPQHF
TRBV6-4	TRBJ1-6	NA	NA	TGTGCCAGCAGTGACTCTGTAGTTTCACCCCTCCACTTT	CASSDSVVSPLHF
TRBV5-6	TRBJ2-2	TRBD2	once	TGCGCCAGCAGCTTGGACGCGGGGGGGGCCACCGGGGAGCTGTTTTTT	CASSLDAGGATGELFF
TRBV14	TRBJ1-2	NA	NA	TGTGCCAGCAGCCAAGGCCAGGGGCAGAGGTATGGCTACACCTTC	CASSQGQGQRYGYTF
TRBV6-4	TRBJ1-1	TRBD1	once	TGTGCCAGCAGTGACGAGGGACAGGGTTTTTCTGAAGCTTTCTTT	CASSDEGQGFSEAFF
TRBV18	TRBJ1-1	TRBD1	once	TGTGCCAGCTCACCTCAGGGGGACACTGAAGCTTTCTTT	CASSPQGDTEAFF
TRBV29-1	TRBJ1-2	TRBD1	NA	TGCAGCGTTGGCCTTGACAGGGGCAACTATGGCTACACCTTC	CSVGLDRGNYGYTF